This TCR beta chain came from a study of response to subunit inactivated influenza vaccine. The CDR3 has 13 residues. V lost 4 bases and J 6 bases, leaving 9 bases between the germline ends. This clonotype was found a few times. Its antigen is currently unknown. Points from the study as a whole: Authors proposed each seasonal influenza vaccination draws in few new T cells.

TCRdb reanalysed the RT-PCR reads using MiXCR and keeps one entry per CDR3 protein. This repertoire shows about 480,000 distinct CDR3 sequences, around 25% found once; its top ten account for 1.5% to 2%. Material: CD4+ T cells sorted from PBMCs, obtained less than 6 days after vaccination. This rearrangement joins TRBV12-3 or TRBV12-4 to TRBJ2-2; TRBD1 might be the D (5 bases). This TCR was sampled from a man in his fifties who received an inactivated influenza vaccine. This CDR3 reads CASSSRVPGELFF. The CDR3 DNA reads TGTGCCAGCAGTTCCAGGGTTCCCGGGGAGCTGTTTTTT.